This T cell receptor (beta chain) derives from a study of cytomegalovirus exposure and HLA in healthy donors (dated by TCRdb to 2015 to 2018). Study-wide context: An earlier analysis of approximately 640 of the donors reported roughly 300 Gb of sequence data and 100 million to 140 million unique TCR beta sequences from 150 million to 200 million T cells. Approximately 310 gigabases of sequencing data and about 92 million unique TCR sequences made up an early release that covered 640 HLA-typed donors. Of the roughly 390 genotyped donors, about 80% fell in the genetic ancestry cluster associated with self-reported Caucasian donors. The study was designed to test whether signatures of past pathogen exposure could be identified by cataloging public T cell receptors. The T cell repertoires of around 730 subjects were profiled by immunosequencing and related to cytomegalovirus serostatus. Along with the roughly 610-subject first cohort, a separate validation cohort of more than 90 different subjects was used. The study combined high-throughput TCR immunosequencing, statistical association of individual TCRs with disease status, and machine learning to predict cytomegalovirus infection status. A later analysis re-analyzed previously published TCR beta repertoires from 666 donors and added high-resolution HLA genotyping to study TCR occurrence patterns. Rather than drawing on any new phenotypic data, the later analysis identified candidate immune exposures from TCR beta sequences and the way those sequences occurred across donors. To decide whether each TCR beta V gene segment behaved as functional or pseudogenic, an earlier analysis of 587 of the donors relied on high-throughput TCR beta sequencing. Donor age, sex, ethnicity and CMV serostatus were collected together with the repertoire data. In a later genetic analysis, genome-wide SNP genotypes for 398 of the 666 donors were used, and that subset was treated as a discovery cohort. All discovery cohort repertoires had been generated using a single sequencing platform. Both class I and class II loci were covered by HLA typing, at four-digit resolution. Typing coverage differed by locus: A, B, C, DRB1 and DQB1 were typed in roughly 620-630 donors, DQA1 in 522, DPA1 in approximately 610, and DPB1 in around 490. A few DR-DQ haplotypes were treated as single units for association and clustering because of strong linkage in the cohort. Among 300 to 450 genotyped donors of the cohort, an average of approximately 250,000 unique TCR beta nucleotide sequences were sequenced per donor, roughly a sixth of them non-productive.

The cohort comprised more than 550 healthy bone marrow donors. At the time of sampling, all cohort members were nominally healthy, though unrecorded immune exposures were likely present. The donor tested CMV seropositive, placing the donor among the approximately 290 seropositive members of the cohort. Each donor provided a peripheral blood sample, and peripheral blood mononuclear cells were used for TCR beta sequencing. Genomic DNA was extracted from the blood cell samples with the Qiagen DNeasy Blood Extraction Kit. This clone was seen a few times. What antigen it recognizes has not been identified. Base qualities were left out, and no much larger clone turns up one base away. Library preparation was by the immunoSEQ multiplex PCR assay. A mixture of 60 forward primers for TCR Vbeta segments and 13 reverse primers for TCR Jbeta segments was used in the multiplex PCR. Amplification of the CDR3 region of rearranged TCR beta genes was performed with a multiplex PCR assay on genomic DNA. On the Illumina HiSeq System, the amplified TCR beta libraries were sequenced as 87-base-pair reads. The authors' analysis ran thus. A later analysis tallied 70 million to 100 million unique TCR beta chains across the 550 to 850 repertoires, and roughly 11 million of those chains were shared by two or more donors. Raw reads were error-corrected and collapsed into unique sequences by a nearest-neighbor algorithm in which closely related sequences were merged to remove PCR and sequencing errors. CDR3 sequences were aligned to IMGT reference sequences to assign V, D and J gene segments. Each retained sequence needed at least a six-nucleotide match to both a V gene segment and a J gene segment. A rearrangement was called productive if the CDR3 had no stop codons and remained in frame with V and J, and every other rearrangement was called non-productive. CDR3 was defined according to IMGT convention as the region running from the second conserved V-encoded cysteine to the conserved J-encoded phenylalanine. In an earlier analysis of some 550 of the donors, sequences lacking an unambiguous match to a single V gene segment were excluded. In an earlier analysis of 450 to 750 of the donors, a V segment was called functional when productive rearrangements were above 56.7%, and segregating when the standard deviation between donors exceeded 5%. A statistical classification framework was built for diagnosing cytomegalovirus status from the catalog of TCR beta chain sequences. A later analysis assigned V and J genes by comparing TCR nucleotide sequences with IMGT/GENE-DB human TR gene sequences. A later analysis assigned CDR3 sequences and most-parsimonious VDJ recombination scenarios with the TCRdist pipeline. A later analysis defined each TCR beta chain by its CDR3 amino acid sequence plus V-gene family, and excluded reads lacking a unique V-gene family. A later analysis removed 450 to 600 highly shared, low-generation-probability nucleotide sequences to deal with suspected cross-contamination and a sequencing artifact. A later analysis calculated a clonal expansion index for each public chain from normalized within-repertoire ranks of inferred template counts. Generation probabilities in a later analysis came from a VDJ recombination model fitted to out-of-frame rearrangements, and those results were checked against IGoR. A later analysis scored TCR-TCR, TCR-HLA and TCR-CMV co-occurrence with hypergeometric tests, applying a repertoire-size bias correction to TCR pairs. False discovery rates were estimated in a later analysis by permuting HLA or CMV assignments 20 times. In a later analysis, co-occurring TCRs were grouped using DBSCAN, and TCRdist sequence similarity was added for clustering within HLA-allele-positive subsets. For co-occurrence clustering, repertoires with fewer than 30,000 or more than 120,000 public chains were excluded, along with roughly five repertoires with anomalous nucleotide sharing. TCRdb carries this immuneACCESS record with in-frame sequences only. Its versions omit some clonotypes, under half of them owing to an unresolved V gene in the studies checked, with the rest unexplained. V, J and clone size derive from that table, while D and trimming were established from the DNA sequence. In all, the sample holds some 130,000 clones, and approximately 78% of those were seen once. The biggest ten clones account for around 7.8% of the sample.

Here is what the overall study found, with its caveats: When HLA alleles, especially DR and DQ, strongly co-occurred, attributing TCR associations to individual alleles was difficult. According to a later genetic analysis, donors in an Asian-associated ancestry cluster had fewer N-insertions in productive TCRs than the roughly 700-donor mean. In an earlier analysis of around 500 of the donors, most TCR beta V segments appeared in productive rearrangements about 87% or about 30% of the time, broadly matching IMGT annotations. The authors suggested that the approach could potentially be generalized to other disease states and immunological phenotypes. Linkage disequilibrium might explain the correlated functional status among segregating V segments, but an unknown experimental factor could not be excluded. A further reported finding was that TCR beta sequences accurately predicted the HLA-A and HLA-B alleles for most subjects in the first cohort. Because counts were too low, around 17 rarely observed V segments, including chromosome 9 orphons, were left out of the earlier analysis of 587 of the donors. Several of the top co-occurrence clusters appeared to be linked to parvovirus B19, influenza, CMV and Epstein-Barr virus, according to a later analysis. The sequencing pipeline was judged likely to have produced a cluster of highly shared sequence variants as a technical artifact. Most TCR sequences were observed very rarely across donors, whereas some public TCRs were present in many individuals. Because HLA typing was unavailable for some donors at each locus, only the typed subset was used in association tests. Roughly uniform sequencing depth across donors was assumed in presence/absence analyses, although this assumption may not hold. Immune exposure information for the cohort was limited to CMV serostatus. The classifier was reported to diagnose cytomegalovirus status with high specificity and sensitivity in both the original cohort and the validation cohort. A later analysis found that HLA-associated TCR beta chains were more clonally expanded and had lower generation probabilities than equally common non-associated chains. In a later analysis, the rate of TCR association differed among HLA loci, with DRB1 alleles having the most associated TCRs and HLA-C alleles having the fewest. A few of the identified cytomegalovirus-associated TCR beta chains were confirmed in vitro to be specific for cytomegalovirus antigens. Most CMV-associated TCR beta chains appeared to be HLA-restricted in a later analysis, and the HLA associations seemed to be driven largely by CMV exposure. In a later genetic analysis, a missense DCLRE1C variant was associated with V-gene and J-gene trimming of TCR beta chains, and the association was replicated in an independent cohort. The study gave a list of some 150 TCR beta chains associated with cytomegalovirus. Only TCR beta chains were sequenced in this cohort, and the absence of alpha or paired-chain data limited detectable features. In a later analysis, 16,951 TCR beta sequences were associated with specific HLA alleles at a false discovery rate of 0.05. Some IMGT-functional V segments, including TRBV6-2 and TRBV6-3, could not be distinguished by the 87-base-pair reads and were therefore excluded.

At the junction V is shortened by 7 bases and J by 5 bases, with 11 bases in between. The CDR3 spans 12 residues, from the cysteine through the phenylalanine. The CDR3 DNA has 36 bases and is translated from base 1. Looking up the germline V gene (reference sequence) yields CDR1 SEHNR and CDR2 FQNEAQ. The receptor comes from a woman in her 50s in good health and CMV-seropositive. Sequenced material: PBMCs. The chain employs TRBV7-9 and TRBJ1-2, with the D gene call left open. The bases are TGTGCCAGCACCCCTTCGGGGTATGGCTACACCTTC. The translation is CASTPSGYGYTF.